This is a list of T cell receptor beta chains from one sample in a study of blood T cell repertoires in COVID-19. Clones were sequenced by immunoSEQ multiplex PCR, and TCRdb holds only the in-frame ones, with some missing. The table includes about 150,000 clones, approximately 86% detected once. Specimen: peripheral blood. These receptors originate from a man in his 70s with acute or convalescent COVID-19. Each CDR3 is given with its conserved first and last residue. A D gene is named only where the DNA matches it firmly.

d_call j_call v_call cdr3_aa cdr3_nt
TRBD1 TRBJ2-1 TRBV7-6 CASSLLMGQAYNEQFF TGTGCCAGCAGCCTACTTATGGGACAGGCCTACAATGAGCAGTTCTTC
NA TRBJ2-3 TRBV18 CASSPRQIRTDTQYF TGTGCCAGCTCACCGCGGCAGATTCGCACAGATACGCAGTATTTT
NA TRBJ2-7 TRBV4-1 CASSQGAGSYEQYF TGCGCCAGCAGCCAAGGGGCGGGATCCTACGAGCAGTACTTC
NA TRBJ2-2 TRBV7-3 CASSPQNTGELFF TGTGCCAGCAGCCCACAGAACACCGGGGAGCTGTTTTTT
NA TRBJ2-7 TRBV5-1 CASSLEPEMYEQYF TGCGCCAGCAGCTTGGAACCGGAGATGTACGAGCAGTACTTC
NA TRBJ1-4 TRBV10-3 CAIGSGEKLFF TGTGCCATCGGATCGGGTGAAAAACTGTTTTTT
NA TRBJ1-4 TRBV12-3/TRBV12-4 CASSSFARGKLFF TGTGCCAGCAGTTCCTTTGCCCGGGGAAAACTGTTTTTT
TRBD2 TRBJ2-3 TRBV19 CASSRGGKETDTQYF TGTGCCAGTAGTAGGGGGGGAAAGGAAACAGATACGCAGTATTTT
TRBD1 TRBJ2-1 TRBV5-1 CASSSRDRGNEQFF TGCGCCAGCAGCTCCCGGGACAGGGGAAATGAGCAGTTCTTC
TRBD1 TRBJ1-2 TRBV6-2/TRBV6-3 CASSSFDRGDYGYTF TGTGCCAGCAGTTCCTTCGACAGGGGAGATTATGGCTACACCTTC
TRBD1 TRBJ2-2 TRBV5-1 CASSLDGQVVTGELFF TGCGCCAGCAGCTTGGACGGACAGGTGGTCACCGGGGAGCTGTTTTTT
NA TRBJ2-5 TRBV18 CASSPPIAGGETQYF TGTGCCAGCTCACCACCGATTGCGGGCGGGGAGACCCAGTACTTC